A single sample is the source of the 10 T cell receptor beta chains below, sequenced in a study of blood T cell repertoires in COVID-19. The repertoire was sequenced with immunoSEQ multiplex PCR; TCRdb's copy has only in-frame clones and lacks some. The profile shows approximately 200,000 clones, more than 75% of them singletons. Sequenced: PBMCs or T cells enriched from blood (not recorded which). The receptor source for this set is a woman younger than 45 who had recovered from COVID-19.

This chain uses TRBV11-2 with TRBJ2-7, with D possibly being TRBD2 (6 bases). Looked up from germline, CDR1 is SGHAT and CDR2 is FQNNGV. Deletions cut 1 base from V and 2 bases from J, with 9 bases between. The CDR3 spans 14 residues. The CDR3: CASSLAGRPYEQYF. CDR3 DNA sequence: TGTGCCAGCAGCTTAGCCGGGAGACCCTACGAGCAGTACTTC.

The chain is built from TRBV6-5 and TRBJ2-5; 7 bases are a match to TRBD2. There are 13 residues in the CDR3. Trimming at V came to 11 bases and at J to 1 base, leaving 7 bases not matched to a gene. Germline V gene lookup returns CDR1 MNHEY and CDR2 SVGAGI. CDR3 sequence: CAGKRDAQETQYF. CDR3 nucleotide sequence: TGTGCCGGAAAGCGGGACGCCCAAGAGACCCAGTACTTC.

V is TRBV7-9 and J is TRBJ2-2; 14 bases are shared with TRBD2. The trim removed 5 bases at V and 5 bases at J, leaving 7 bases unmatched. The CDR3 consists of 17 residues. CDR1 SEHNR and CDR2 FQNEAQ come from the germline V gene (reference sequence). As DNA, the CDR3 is TGTGCCAGCAGCAGACTAGCGGGAGGGCGAGGGACCGGGGAGCTGTTTTTT. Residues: CASSRLAGGRGTGELFF.

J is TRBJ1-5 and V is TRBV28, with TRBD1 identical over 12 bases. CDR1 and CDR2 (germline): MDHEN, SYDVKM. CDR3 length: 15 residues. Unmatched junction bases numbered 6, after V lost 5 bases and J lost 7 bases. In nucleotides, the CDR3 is TGTGCCAGCAGTGGGGGACAGGGGGCTTGGCAGCCCCAGCATTTT. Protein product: CASSGGQGAWQPQHF. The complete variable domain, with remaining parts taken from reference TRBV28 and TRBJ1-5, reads DVKVTQSSRYLVKRTGEKVFLECVQDMDHENMFWYRQDPGLGLRLIYFSYDVKMKEKGDIPEGYSVSREKKERFSLILESASTNQTSMYLCASSGGQGAWQPQHFGDGTRLSIL.

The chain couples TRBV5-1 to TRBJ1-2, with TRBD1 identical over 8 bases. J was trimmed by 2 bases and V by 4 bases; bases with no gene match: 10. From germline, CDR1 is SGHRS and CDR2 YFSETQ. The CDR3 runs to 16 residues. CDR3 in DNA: TGCGCCAGCAGCACCGTTGGGACAGGAGCGAACTATGGCTACACCTTC. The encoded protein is CASSTVGTGANYGYTF.

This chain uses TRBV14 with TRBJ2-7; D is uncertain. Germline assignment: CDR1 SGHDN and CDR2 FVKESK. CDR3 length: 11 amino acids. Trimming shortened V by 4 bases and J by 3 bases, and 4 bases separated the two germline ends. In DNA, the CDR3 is TGTGCCAGCAGCCCAGGCTACGAGCAGTACTTC. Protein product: CASSPGYEQYF.

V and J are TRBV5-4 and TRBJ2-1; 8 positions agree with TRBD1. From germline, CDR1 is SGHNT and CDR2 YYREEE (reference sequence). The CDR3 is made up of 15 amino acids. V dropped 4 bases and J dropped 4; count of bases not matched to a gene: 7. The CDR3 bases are TGTGCCAGCAGCCCAGTCCAGGGGGCATACAATGAGCAGTTCTTC. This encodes CASSPVQGAYNEQFF.

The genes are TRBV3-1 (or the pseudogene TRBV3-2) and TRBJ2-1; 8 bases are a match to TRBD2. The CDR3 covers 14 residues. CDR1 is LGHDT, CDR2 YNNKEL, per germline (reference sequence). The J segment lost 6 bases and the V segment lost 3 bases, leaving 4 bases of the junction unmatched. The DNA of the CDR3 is TGTGCCAGCAGCCAGAACGGACTAGCCAATGAGCAGTTCTTC. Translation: CASSQNGLANEQFF.

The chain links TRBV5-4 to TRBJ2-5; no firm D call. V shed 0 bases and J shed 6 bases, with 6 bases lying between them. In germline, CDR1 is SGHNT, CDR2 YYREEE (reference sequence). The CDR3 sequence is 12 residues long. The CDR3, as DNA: TGTGCCAGCAGCTTGGACTCACAGACCCAGTACTTC. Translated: CASSLDSQTQYF.

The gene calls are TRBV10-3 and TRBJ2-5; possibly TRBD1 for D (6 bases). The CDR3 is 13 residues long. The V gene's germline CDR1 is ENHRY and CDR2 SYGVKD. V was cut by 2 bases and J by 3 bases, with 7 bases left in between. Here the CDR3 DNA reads TGTGCCATCAGTGAGACAGGGAAAGAGACCCAGTACTTC. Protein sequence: CAISETGKETQYF.